This TCR beta chain came from a study of cytomegalovirus exposure and HLA in healthy donors. Study-wide points: The number of N-insertions in an Asian-associated ancestry cluster was reportedly below the 666-donor mean in a later analysis. Researchers catalogued some 160 TCR beta chains as cytomegalovirus-associated.

A remark on this clone: Its antigen is unknown.

Primers for the PCR totalled 60 Vbeta and 13 Jbeta. Using immunoSEQ multiplex PCR, the repertoire was profiled, and TCRdb retains in-frame clones only, with some absent. The data contain 150,000 to 200,000 clones, about four fifths of them seen just once; the ten biggest clones take up 6%. Trimming pared 0 bases from V and 2 bases from J, leaving 14 bases between. This CDR3 has 17 amino acids. Looked up from germline, CDR1 is LGHNA and CDR2 is YSLEER. This chain joins TRBV4-3 and TRBJ1-5, with a possible D match to TRBD1 (5 bases). Sequencing input: PBMCs. This clonotype originated in a woman in her twenties or thirties in good health and CMV-seropositive. The CDR3 nucleotides read TGCGCCAGCAGCCAAGATCGCTCAGCAGGGCGCAATCAGCCCCAGCATTTT. Translation: CASSQDRSAGRNQPQHF.